This T cell receptor beta chain emerged from a study of neurological immune-mediated disorders. 5'RACE generated cDNA with 10-nucleotide random UMIs. From the 5' RACE reads, TCRdb called clonotypes with MiXCR, one entry per CDR3 protein. The table shows 10,000 to 12,000 distinct CDR3 sequences, with approximately 22% occurring only once. This clonotype was seen many times. Its antigen is not known. Findings and limits, study-wide: HTLV-1-associated myelopathy led in TCR clonal expansion, while multiple sclerosis ranked lowest, below healthy controls. Neither clinical nor MRI features were found to be associated with the multiple sclerosis repertoire cluster.

Use was made of under 1.1 million CD4+ or CD8+ T cells in sorted libraries. This sequence was found in a woman aged 40 to 50 with multiple sclerosis. Sequencing used CD8+ T cells from blood.

CDR3 loop: CARETRFPLGGEGTEAFF. The CDR3, as DNA: TGCGCCAGAGAGACTCGATTTCCATTGGGGGGGGAGGGCACTGAAGCTTTCTTT. The chain employs TRBV10-1 and TRBJ1-1, with a weak D call TRBD1 (5 bases). The CDR3 is made up of 18 amino acids. Trimming took off 9 bases at V and 4 bases at J, with 30 bases between the two ends. The germline gives CDR1 WNHNN, CDR2 SYGVQD (reference sequence).